This entry is about one T cell receptor beta chain. Its matching antigen is unknown. The sample originates from a study of vaccination and CD4 T cells after COVID-19. Study context: At days 161 to 241 post-vaccination, as well as at day 14, a few convalescent patients were sampled.

Germline V gene lookup returns CDR1 MDHEN and CDR2 SYDVKM. CDR3 length equals 15 residues. Trimming pared 7 bases from V and 9 bases from J, leaving 22 bases between. Documented time point: late sampling 161 to 241 days after vaccination in a few convalescent patients. Whole-study results and caveats: For convalescent patients, a median around 89% of reactive clones surfaced exclusively after vaccination.

TCRdb re-derived calls from the PCR reads in MiXCR, one entry per CDR3 protein. Of about 33,000 distinct CDR3 sequences detected, about 35% appear once; the ten largest clones hold 5% to 6.5%. This receptor was taken from a human donor who had recovered from COVID-19. The chain is built from TRBV28 and TRBJ2-1, with D perhaps TRBD2 (6 bases). Here the sequenced sample was CD4+ T cells from blood, taken about 7 months after SARS-CoV-2 vaccination. CDR3 region: CASTRGLVMGGEQFF. CDR3 sequence (DNA): TGTGCCAGCACCCGAGGGTTGGTTATGGGGGGTGAGCAGTTCTTC.